What follows describes a single T cell receptor beta chain. Measured with immunoSEQ multiplex PCR; TCRdb has only the in-frame clones, and not every one. This sample has about 700,000 clones, with about 91% found just once. This sample is part of a study of shared clonotypes between healthy human individuals. About the study: Per donor, three plates held CD4 naive cells, three held CD4 memory, two held CD8 naive and one held CD8 memory.

Positively selected for CCR7, the CD45RO-negative cells used as naive CD8 cells excluded terminally differentiated effector memory CD45RA+ cells. Per germline, CDR1 SGDLS and CDR2 YYNGEE. The CDR3 consists of 17 residues. The V and J ends lost 3 bases and 0 bases respectively, with 16 bases between them. Sample: naive CD8+ T cells sorted from blood. V and J are TRBV9 and TRBJ2-1; possibly TRBD2 for D (6 bases). The sequence derives from a man aged 25 to 45 in good health. CDR3 sequence (DNA): TGTGCCAGCAGCGGTTTAGGTGGAGCGGGCTCCTACAATGAGCAGTTCTTC. Encoded protein: CASSGLGGAGSYNEQFF. The whole variable domain, filled in from reference TRBV9 and TRBJ2-1, reads DSGVTQTPKHLITATGQRVTLRCSPRSGDLSVYWYQQSLDQGLQFLIQYYNGEERAKGNILERFSAQQFPDLHSELNLSSLELGDSALYFCASSGLGGAGSYNEQFFGPGTRLTVL.